This TCR beta chain was recovered during a study of CD8 T cells in ankylosing spondylitis. The study's findings and limits: Seven or eight highly homologous variants formed a TCR beta motif that appeared characteristic of ankylosing spondylitis blood.

In the case of this clonotype: What it recognizes is unknown.

The CDR3 runs to 19 residues. Per the germline V gene, CDR1 is SGHTA and CDR2 is FQGNSA. V dropped 0 bases and J dropped 0; count of bases not matched to a gene: 10. TCRdb analysed the 5' RACE reads with MiXCR anew, one entry per CDR3 protein. Among some 330,000 distinct CDR3 sequences listed, roughly 8% were seen once. The receptor comes from a male donor with ankylosing spondylitis. The rearrangement uses TRBV7-2 and TRBJ2-7, with 11 bases matching TRBD2. The specimen was blood, either unsorted or a sorted T cell fraction (not recorded which). CDR3 bases: TGTGCCAGCAGCTTAGCGGTCCCGGGACTAGCGGCTAGCTCCTACGAGCAGTACTTC. Translated: CASSLAVPGLAASSYEQYF.